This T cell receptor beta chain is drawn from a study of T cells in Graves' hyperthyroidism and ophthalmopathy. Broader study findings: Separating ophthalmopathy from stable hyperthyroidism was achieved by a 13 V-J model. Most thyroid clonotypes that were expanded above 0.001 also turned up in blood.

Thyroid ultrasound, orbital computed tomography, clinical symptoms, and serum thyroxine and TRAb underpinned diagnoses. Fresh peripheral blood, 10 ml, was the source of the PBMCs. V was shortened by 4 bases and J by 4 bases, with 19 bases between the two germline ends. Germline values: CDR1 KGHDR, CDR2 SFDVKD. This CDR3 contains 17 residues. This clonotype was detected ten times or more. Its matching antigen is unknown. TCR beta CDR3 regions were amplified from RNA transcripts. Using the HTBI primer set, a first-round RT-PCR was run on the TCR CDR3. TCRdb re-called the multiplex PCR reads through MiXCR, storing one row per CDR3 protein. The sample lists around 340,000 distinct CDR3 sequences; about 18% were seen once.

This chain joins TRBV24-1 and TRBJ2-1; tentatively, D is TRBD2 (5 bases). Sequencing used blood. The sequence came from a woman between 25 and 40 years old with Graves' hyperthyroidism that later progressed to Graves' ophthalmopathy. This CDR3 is CATSDGDIRGPYNEQFF. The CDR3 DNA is TGTGCCACCAGTGACGGTGACATCCGCGGGCCATACAATGAGCAGTTCTTC.